The subject of this entry is one T cell receptor (beta chain). The CDR3 runs 14 residues. Germline V gene data show CDR1 as LNHDA and CDR2 as SQIVND (reference sequence). V lost 6 bases to trimming and J lost 5 bases; unmatched junction nucleotides: 7. Libraries were prepared by immunoSEQ multiplex PCR; TCRdb keeps only in-frame clonotypes and omits some of them. The data contain about 75,000 clones, approximately 97% of them singletons. These data belong to a study of technical replicates of blood from four donors. This clonotype originated in a human donor in good health. The sample comprised T cells isolated from PBMCs. The rearrangement joins TRBV19 to TRBJ2-5; 9 nucleotides line up with TRBD1. The chain's CDR3 is CASSSGTGSETQYF. The CDR3 DNA reads TGTGCCAGTAGCTCCGGGACAGGGTCGGAGACCCAGTACTTC.